This entry lists 28 T cell receptor beta chains sequenced from one sample in a study of T-cell reconstitution after alpha-beta-depleted transplantation in children (dated by TCRdb to between 2015 and 2016). Libraries were made using PCR. Instrument used: Illumina HiSeq 2500. Molecular barcoding was employed in the preparation of TCR libraries, with unique molecular identifiers being used to normalize TCRbeta repertoire quantification. The raw public data were reprocessed by TCRdb itself: fastp quality trimming at Q25, MiXCR clonotype calling, in-frame beta chains only. CDR3 protein sequences are deduplicated, and each keeps its most common genes and DNA. This sample gives 150,000 to 200,000 distinct CDR3 sequences in total; approximately 15% of them show up just once. The ten most abundant clones make up under 15% of the sample. Here the sequenced sample was PBMCs from the stem cell graft donor, taken from the stem cell graft. The source of these receptors is a human donor who donated a stem cell graft to a child with acute lymphoblastic leukemia.

The sample holds many counts of this clonotype. The chain recombines TRBV7-8 with TRBJ2-1, with 9 nucleotides matching TRBD1. V shed 1 base and J 7 bases; nucleotides not matched to a gene: 5. This CDR3 comprises 15 residues. Germline values: CDR1 SGHVS, CDR2 FQNEAQ. The CDR3 sequence is CASSLGGTGRNEQFF. As DNA, the CDR3 is TGTGCCAGCAGCTTAGGAGGGACAGGGAGGAATGAGCAGTTCTTC. Supplemented by reference TRBV7-8 and TRBJ2-1, the full variable domain reads GAGVSQSPRYKVAKRGQDVALRCDPISGHVSLFWYQQALGQGPEFLTYFQNEAQLDKSGLPSDRFFAERPEGSVSTLKIQRTQQEDSAVYLCASSLGGTGRNEQFFGPGTRLTVL.

This clonotype has a count of ten or more. The chain joins TRBV7-9 to TRBJ2-1; D uncertain. This CDR3 is built from 16 residues. The ends were cut back, 0 bases at V and 0 bases at J, with 9 bases in the middle. Looked up from germline, CDR1 is SEHNR and CDR2 is FQNEAQ (reference sequence). CDR3 sequence: CASSLAPRSSYNEQFF. The DNA of the CDR3 is TGTGCCAGCAGCTTAGCCCCTAGGAGCTCCTACAATGAGCAGTTCTTC.

This clonotype was counted many times. The chain recombines TRBV5-6 with TRBJ2-1, with D uncertain. The CDR3 runs 15 residues. V lost 4 bases and J 6 bases, leaving 17 bases between the germline ends. CDR1 is SGHDT, CDR2 YYEEEE, per germline. The CDR3 coding sequence is TGTGCCAGCAGCCCCGAAGGCTCCTTTTTCAATGAGCAGTTCTTC. This gives the protein CASSPEGSFFNEQFF.

The sample holds many counts of this clonotype. The V and J genes are TRBV20-1 and TRBJ1-1, with 7 positions matching TRBD1. V shed 0 bases, J shed 2 bases, and the junction held 9 bases outside the gene matches. The CDR3 is 16 amino acids. CDR1 DFQATT and CDR2 SNEGSKA come from the germline V gene (reference sequence). In DNA, the CDR3 is TGCAGTGCTAGAGATCAGACCAGGGGGGGAAACACTGAAGCTTTCTTT. Translation gives CSARDQTRGGNTEAFF.

This clonotype has at least ten counts. The J gene is TRBJ1-1, the V gene TRBV5-1; 8 bases agree with TRBD1. This CDR3 comprises 14 residues. Per germline, CDR1 SGHRS and CDR2 YFSETQ. V lost 4 bases to trimming and J lost 2 bases; unmatched junction nucleotides: 4. CDR3 sequence: CASSPTGGNTEAFF. The CDR3, as DNA: TGCGCCAGCAGCCCTACAGGGGGAAACACTGAAGCTTTCTTT.

This clonotype was seen ten or more times. The V and J genes are TRBV20-1 and TRBJ1-3, with TRBD1 matching over 8 bases. The CDR3 covers 15 residues. V was pared by 3 bases and J by 1 base, with 5 bases of the junction left unmatched. Per the germline V gene, CDR1 is DFQATT and CDR2 is SNEGSKA (reference sequence). The CDR3 nucleotides read TGCAGTGCTAGTCGGACAGGGCTATCTGGAAACACCATATATTTT. Amino acids: CSASRTGLSGNTIYF.

This clonotype was found many times. This sequence joins TRBV12-3 or TRBV12-4 and TRBJ2-2, with D unresolved. CDR3 size: 14 residues. V was cut by 4 bases and J by 0 bases, with 6 bases left in between. CDR3 protein: CASSYHPNTGELFF. The CDR3 coding sequence is TGTGCCAGCAGTTATCATCCGAACACCGGGGAGCTGTTTTTT.

This clonotype was counted at least ten times. The J gene is TRBJ1-5, the V gene TRBV20-1, with D possibly TRBD1 on 6 matching bases. V gave up 5 bases and J gave up 7 bases, with 18 bases separating them. The CDR3 is 14 residues long. Germline V gene lookup returns CDR1 DFQATT and CDR2 SNEGSKA (reference sequence). CDR3 in amino acids: CSAFITGNGQPQHF. The CDR3 nucleotides are TGCAGTGCTTTTATCACAGGGAACGGGCAGCCCCAGCATTTT.

The chain has TRBV27 and TRBJ2-2, with D unresolved. Germline loops: CDR1 MNHEY, CDR2 SMNVEV (reference sequence). The CDR3 is made up of 15 amino acids. Trimming removed 7 bases from V and 6 bases from J, with 18 bases in between. DNA for the CDR3: TGTGCCAGCACCACTCTGGTCGGTGGTGCCGGGGAGCTGTTTTTT. Protein product: CASTTLVGGAGELFF.

This clonotype was recorded at least ten times. The chain carries TRBV7-2 and TRBJ2-7, with 15 bases fitting TRBD2. The CDR3 runs to 17 residues. The V gene's germline CDR1 is SGHTA and CDR2 FQGNSA. The trim removed 5 bases at V and 3 bases at J, leaving 8 bases unmatched. For the CDR3, the DNA is TGTGCCAGCAGCGACAGGACTAGCGGGAGGGAAGGCTACGAGCAGTACTTC. This sequence encodes CASSDRTSGREGYEQYF.

This clonotype was recorded at least ten times. The chain carries TRBV7-2 and TRBJ2-6, with D uncertain. The V gene's germline CDR1 is SGHTA and CDR2 FQGNSA. The CDR3 length is 13 residues. Trimming took 6 bases from V and 0 from J, leaving 3 bases between them. CDR3 region: CASRDSGANVLTF. CDR3 DNA: TGTGCCAGCAGGGACTCTGGGGCCAACGTCCTGACTTTC.

This clonotype was seen repeatedly, ten times or more. The chain carries TRBV25-1 and TRBJ2-5; TRBD2 matches 7 bases. Germline CDR1 is MGHDK and CDR2 is SYGVNS. This CDR3 contains 15 residues. The V and J ends lost 6 bases and 1 base, in that order; junction bases with no gene match: 8. The CDR3 protein is CASRPTTGGQETQYF. In nucleotides, the CDR3 is TGTGCCAGCAGGCCAACAACGGGGGGCCAAGAGACCCAGTACTTC. Using reference TRBV25-1 and TRBJ2-5 for the parts outside the CDR3, the full variable domain is EADIYQTPRYLVIGTGKKITLECSQTMGHDKMYWYQQDPGMELHLIHYSYGVNSTEKGDLSSESTVSRIRTEHFPLTLESARPSHTSQYLCASRPTTGGQETQYFGPGTRLLVL.

Note on this clonotype: This may be a read error, as it is one base from a much larger clone. The genes are TRBV7-6 and TRBJ2-7; D is unresolved. The CDR3 is 12 residues long. Germline V gene sequence: CDR1 SGHVS, CDR2 FNYEAQ. The DNA of the CDR3 is TGTGCCAGCAGCTCCGGACCCTACGACCAGTACTTC. Its protein product is CASSSGPYDQYF.

This clonotype has a count of ten or more. The chain uses TRBV10-3 and TRBJ2-1, with D maybe TRBD2 (6 bases). Germline CDR1 is ENHRY and CDR2 is SYGVKD. V was shortened by 0 bases and J by 6 bases, with 15 bases between the two germline ends. The CDR3 is made up of 16 amino acids. CDR3 in amino acids: CAISESIGGRGNEQFF. The DNA of the CDR3 is TGTGCCATCAGTGAGTCGATAGGAGGGCGGGGCAATGAGCAGTTCTTC.

With respect to this clonotype: This sequence may be a read error, since a much larger clone differs from it by one base. This chain uses TRBV29-1 with TRBJ1-4; maybe TRBD1 (5 bases). V gave up 8 bases and J gave up 7 bases, with 11 bases separating them. This CDR3 spans 11 amino acids. Germline assignment: CDR1 SQVTM and CDR2 ANQGSEA. CDR3 residues: CSLQGVEKLFF. CDR3 bases: TGCAGCCTCCAGGGAGTTGAAAAACTGTTTTTT.

This clonotype was counted at least ten times. The chain carries TRBV5-1 and TRBJ1-1; TRBD1 is a possible D gene (6 bases). CDR1 is SGHRS and CDR2 is YFSETQ in the germline V gene. V was cut by 7 bases and J by 3 bases, with 13 bases left in between. This CDR3 has 13 amino acids. CDR3 sequence reads: CASGLDSYTEAFF. The CDR3 coding sequence is TGCGCCAGCGGGCTGGACAGTTACACTGAAGCTTTCTTT.

There are many counts of this clonotype. This sequence joins TRBV27 and TRBJ2-1; D not certain. Germline values: CDR1 MNHEY, CDR2 SMNVEV (reference sequence). V was shortened by 3 bases and J by 7 bases, with 13 bases between the two germline ends. This CDR3 contains 14 residues. The CDR3 region is CASSLYTLGNEQFF. The CDR3, as DNA: TGTGCCAGCAGTTTGTACACGTTAGGAAATGAGCAGTTCTTC.

This clonotype was detected many times. The rearrangement links TRBV6-5 to TRBJ2-1; 9 bases line up with TRBD2. CDR1 and CDR2 from the germline V gene are MNHEY and SVGAGI. With V trimmed by 4 bases and J by 3 bases, 4 bases remained unmatched. CDR3 length equals 15 residues. The CDR3: CASSLAGEGYNEQFF. The CDR3 DNA reads as TGTGCCAGCAGTTTAGCGGGAGAGGGCTACAATGAGCAGTTCTTC.

This clonotype occurred many times. The rearrangement uses TRBV4-1 and TRBJ2-7, with 7 bases aligning to TRBD1. The CDR3 sequence is 16 residues long. After removal of 4 bases from V and 0 bases from J, the junction contained 9 bases not matched to a gene. From germline, CDR1 is MGHRA and CDR2 YSYEKL. The DNA for the CDR3 is TGCGCCAGCAGCCTCCACAGGGGAACAGACTCCTACGAGCAGTACTTC. Its protein is CASSLHRGTDSYEQYF.

Comments on this clonotype: This could be a read error, since a much larger clone is one nucleotide away. This chain links TRBV5-5 with TRBJ2-2; TRBD1 or TRBD2 may be the D gene (5 bases each). Looked up from germline, CDR1 is SGHKS and CDR2 is YYEKEE (reference sequence). This CDR3 contains 15 residues. CDR3 in DNA: TGTGCCAGCAGCTTGGACAGCCTCGACACCGGGGACCTGTTTTTT. Residues: CASSLDSLDTGDLFF. Looking up the rest from reference TRBV5-5 and TRBJ2-2 gives the full variable domain: DAGVTQSPTHLIKTRGQQVTLRCSPISGHKSVSWYQQVLGQGPQFIFQYYEKEERGRGNFPDRFSARQFPNYSSELNVNALLLGDSALYLCASSLDSLDTGDLFFGEGSRLTVL.

This clonotype has a count of ten or more. The rearrangement links TRBV20-1 to TRBJ1-1; maybe TRBD1 (5 bases). Trimming removed 4 bases from V and 6 bases from J, with 15 bases in between. Germline V gene data show CDR1 as DFQATT and CDR2 as SNEGSKA (reference sequence). This CDR3 spans 13 amino acids. The CDR3 loop reads CSAKEGGVAEAFF. The DNA for the CDR3 is TGCAGTGCTAAAGAGGGAGGGGTAGCTGAAGCTTTCTTT.

This clonotype appeared many times. The rearrangement joins TRBV5-1 to TRBJ2-1; D is perhaps TRBD1 or TRBD2 (5 bases each). CDR1 and CDR2 from the germline V gene are SGHRS and YFSETQ. Deletions cut 4 bases from V and 1 base from J, with 12 bases between. CDR3 length equals 15 residues. CDR3 amino acids: CASSLGRRSYNEQFF. The CDR3 DNA reads TGCGCCAGCAGCCTGGGACGGAGGTCCTACAATGAGCAGTTCTTC. The complete variable domain, with remaining parts taken from reference TRBV5-1 and TRBJ2-1, reads KAGVTQTPRYLIKTRGQQVTLSCSPISGHRSVSWYQQTPGQGLQFLFEYFSETQRNKGNFPGRFSGRQFSNSRSEMNVSTLELGDSALYLCASSLGRRSYNEQFFGPGTRLTVL.

There are many counts of this clonotype. The chain couples TRBV5-1 to TRBJ2-3; D unresolved. V was trimmed by 1 base and J by 4 bases, leaving 10 bases between them. In germline, CDR1 is SGHRS, CDR2 YFSETQ. The length of the CDR3 is 14 residues. The CDR3 coding sequence is TGCGCCAGCAGCTTGTCCCAGCTCGCAGATACGCAGTATTTT. Its protein is CASSLSQLADTQYF.

Concerning this clonotype itself: A much larger clone is a single base away; this may be a read error. V is TRBV5-1 and J is TRBJ2-1; possible D gene TRBD2, 6 bases. The CDR3 has 15 amino acids. Germline V lookup: CDR1 SGHRS, CDR2 YFSETQ. The CDR3 region has the DNA TGCGGCAGCAGCTCTACGGGGAGGTCCTACAATGAGCAGTTCTTC. Translated: CGSSSTGRSYNEQFF.

V gene TRBV5-1 combines with J gene TRBJ1-2; D call uncertain. The germline V and J ends were trimmed by 4 bases and 9 bases, with 13 bases remaining between them. Germline CDR1 is SGHRS and CDR2 is YFSETQ. There are 12 residues in the CDR3. Here the CDR3 reads CASSPPTNSYTF. CDR3 bases: TGCGCCAGCAGCCCCCCGACTAACAGCTACACCTTC. The full variable domain, with the rest looked up from reference TRBV5-1 and TRBJ1-2, is KAGVTQTPRYLIKTRGQQVTLSCSPISGHRSVSWYQQTPGQGLQFLFEYFSETQRNKGNFPGRFSGRQFSNSRSEMNVSTLELGDSALYLCASSPPTNSYTFGSGTRLTVV.

For this clonotype: One junction end does not reproduce the germline sequence, and a read error may be involved. The rearrangement joins TRBV5-4 to TRBJ2-5, with 8 bases matching TRBD1. From germline, CDR1 is SGHNT and CDR2 YYREEE (reference sequence). The CDR3 has 13 amino acids. This CDR3 reads CASSPDREEIQYF. The CDR3 region has the DNA TGTGCCAGCAGCCCGGACAGGGAAGAGATCCAGTACTTC.

This clonotype was seen only a few times. The CDR3 here is CSVDHKAYNEQFF. The CDR3 DNA is TGCAGCGTTGACCACAAAGCCTACAATGAGCAGTTCTTC. The V and J genes are TRBV29-1 and TRBJ2-1; D unresolved. CDR3 length: 13 residues. Germline values: CDR1 SQVTM, CDR2 ANQGSEA. The ends were cut back, 3 bases at V and 2 bases at J, with 8 bases in the middle.

This clonotype was observed at least ten times. The J gene is TRBJ2-7, the V gene TRBV6-1; a possible D gene is TRBD2 (5 bases). The V gene's germline CDR1 is MNHNS and CDR2 SASEGT. The CDR3 is made up of 14 amino acids. Trimming removed 6 bases at V and 0 bases at J, with 12 bases between. CDR3 DNA: TGTGCCAGCAGGGAGGACTTAACCTCCTACGAGCAGTACTTC. Amino acids: CASREDLTSYEQYF.